The clone carrying this TCR beta chain was seen many times. Its antigen is unidentified. This sample is drawn from a study of human T cells and chemical hapten exposure. Study-wide results and limits: The number of TCRs over 1 in 1000 frequency stayed unchanged after DPC.

TCRdb passed the RACE reads through MiXCR, listing each CDR3 protein once. Here the sample spans about 120,000 distinct CDR3 sequences, approximately 13% being singletons. The time point denotes: patch test 1, 2 weeks after DPC sensitization. Described treatment: therapeutic diphenylcyclopropenone sensitization with weekly scalp DPC. Alopecia patients between 18 and 70 years old and suitable for DPC were used as donors. Whole blood that had not been fractionated was the source of extracted total RNA. In germline, CDR1 is SQVTM, CDR2 ANQGSEA. The ends were cut back, 7 bases at V and 8 bases at J, with 14 bases in the middle. The CDR3 loop spans 11 amino acids.

The source was whole blood, collected in connection with sensitization to the hapten diphenylcyclopropenone (DPC). This sequence joins TRBV29-1 and TRBJ1-2; D is possibly TRBD1 (5 bases). The clonotype originates from a man between 18 and 29 years old with alopecia areata. Some clones in this sample may be carry-over from other donors' samples. DNA of the CDR3: TGCAGCGCCGTGGAGGGGAACGGCTACACCTTC. Translated, it gives CSAVEGNGYTF.